The present TCR beta chain was sequenced within a study of blood T cell repertoires in COVID-19. CDR1 is PRHDT and CDR2 is FYEKMQ in the germline V gene (reference sequence). This CDR3 is 13 amino acids long. Deletions cut 5 bases from V and 5 bases from J, with 12 bases between. As originally analysed: From reference gene primer amplification, estimates of nucleated cell counts were derived. Sequencing was performed with immunoSEQ multiplex PCR; in TCRdb, only in-frame clones are kept and a portion is missing. The D gene and trimming were derived from the DNA, and the V and J assignments and clone size from that table. Among about 380,000 clones, more than 75% were seen once, and the ten largest hold 1.2%.

This chain links TRBV13 with TRBJ1-1; no clear D. The sequenced material came from PBMCs or T cells enriched from blood (not recorded which). This TCR derives from a woman aged 18-35 years who had recovered from COVID-19. The CDR3 region is CASSMGGFTEAFF. The CDR3 nucleotides read TGTGCCAGCAGCATGGGAGGGTTTACTGAAGCTTTCTTT. The full variable domain, with the rest looked up from reference TRBV13 and TRBJ1-1, is AAGVIQSPRHLIKEKRETATLKCYPIPRHDTVYWYQQGPGQDPQFLISFYEKMQSDKGSIPDRFSAQQFSDYHSELNMSSLELGDSALYFCASSMGGFTEAFFGQGTRLTVV.